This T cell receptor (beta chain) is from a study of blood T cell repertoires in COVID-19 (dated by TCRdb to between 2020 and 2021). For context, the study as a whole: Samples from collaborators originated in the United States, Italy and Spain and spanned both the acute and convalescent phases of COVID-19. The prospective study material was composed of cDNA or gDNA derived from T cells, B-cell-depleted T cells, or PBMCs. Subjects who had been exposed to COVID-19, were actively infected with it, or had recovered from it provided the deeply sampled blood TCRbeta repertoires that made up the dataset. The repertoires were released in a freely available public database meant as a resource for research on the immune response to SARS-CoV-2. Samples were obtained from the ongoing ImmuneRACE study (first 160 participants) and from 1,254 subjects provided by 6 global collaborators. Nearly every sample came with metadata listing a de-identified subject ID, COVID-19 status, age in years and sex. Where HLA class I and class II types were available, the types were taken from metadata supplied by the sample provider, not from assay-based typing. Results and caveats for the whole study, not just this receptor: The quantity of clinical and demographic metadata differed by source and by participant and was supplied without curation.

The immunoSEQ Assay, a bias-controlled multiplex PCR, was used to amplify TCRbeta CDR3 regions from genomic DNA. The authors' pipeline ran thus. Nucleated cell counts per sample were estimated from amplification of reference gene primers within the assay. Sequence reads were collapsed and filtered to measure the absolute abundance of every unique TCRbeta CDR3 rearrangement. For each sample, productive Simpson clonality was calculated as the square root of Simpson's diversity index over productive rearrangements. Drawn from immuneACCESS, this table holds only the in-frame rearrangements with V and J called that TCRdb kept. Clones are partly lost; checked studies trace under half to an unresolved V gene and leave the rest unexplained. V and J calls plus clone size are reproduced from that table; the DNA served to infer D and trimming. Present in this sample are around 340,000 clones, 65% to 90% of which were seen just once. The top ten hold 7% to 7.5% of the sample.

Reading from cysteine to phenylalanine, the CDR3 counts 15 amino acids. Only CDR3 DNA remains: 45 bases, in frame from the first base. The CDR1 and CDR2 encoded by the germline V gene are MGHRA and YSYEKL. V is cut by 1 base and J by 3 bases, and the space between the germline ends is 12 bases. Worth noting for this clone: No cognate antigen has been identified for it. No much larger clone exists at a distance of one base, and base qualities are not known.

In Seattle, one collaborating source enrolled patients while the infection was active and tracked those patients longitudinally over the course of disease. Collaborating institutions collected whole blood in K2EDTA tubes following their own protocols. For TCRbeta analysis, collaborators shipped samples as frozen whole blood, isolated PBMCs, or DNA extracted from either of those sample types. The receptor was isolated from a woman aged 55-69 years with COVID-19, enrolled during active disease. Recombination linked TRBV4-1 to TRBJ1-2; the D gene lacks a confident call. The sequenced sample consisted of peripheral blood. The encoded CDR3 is CASSQVTEADYGYTF. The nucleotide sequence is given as TGCGCCAGCAGCCAAGTTACAGAAGCAGACTATGGCTACACCTTC.